Following are 16 T cell receptor beta chains from one sample sequenced in a study of blood T cell repertoires in COVID-19. Using immunoSEQ multiplex PCR, the repertoire was profiled, and TCRdb retains in-frame clones only, with some absent. The table includes more than 250,000 clones, about 87% detected once. The sequencing input was PBMCs or T cells enriched from blood (not recorded which). These receptors originate from a woman in her thirties or forties with acute COVID-19.

V is TRBV27 and J is TRBJ2-7, with a weak D call TRBD1 (6 bases). The CDR3 has 17 residues. V lost 6 bases to trimming and J lost 3 bases, with 24 bases between them. From germline, CDR1 is MNHEY and CDR2 SMNVEV (reference sequence). CDR3 nucleotide sequence: TGTGCCAGCAGCCCTCTCAGCACCATGACAGGTTACTACGAGCAGTACGTC. Protein product: CASSPLSTMTGYYEQYV.

V usage is TRBV19 and J usage is TRBJ1-1; the D is unclear. Trimming cost V 0 bases and J 6 bases, with 14 bases left between them. Germline loops: CDR1 LNHDA, CDR2 SQIVND (reference sequence). There are 15 residues in the CDR3. CDR3: CASSIDPAAGAEAFF. Here the CDR3 DNA reads TGTGCCAGTAGTATAGATCCGGCAGCCGGGGCTGAAGCTTTCTTT.

J is TRBJ2-5 and V is TRBV5-1; 16 bases fit TRBD2. This CDR3 spans 18 amino acids. The V segment lost 4 bases and the J segment 2 bases; nucleotides outside the gene matches: 8. Per the germline V gene, CDR1 is SGHRS and CDR2 is YFSETQ. The CDR3 DNA is TGCGCCAGCAGCACGGGACTAGCGGGAGGGCCTCGACAAGAGACCCAGTACTTC. It is translated as CASSTGLAGGPRQETQYF.

This CDR3 reads CASSINPQTNQPQHF. CDR3 coding DNA: TGTGCCAGTAGTATCAATCCGCAGACAAATCAGCCCCAGCATTTT. The rearrangement uses TRBV19 and TRBJ1-5; D ambiguous. V was pared by 3 bases and J by 4 bases, with 13 bases between. This CDR3 is 15 amino acids long. Germline lookup yields CDR1 LNHDA and CDR2 SQIVND (reference sequence).

The CDR3 sequence: CASSTTGGSSGNTIYF. CDR3 DNA sequence: TGTGCCAGCAGCACCACAGGGGGCAGCTCTGGAAACACCATATATTTT. The rearrangement joins TRBV21-1 to TRBJ1-3; TRBD1 was called by the table and not checked on the DNA. TRBV21-1 counts as a pseudogene. This CDR3 contains 16 residues.

V gene TRBV6-5 combines with J gene TRBJ1-6; no definite D call. Per germline, CDR1 MNHEY and CDR2 SVGAGI. The CDR3 is 14 amino acids. With 7 bases removed from V and 0 bases from J, the gap between germline ends came to 7 bases. CDR3 sequence: CASTGSSYNSPLHF. As DNA, the CDR3 is TGTGCCAGCACGGGGAGCTCCTATAATTCACCCCTCCACTTT.

The chain is built from TRBV18 and TRBJ1-4; possible D gene TRBD1, 5 bases. Per germline, CDR1 KGHSH and CDR2 LQKENI. Trimming stripped 3 bases from V and 6 bases from J, with 14 bases between. The CDR3 covers 15 residues. The CDR3 is CASSPRTSSDEKLFF. CDR3 DNA: TGTGCCAGCTCACCGCGGACATCTTCAGATGAAAAACTGTTTTTT. Combining the CDR3 with reference TRBV18 and TRBJ1-4 gives the whole variable domain NAGVMQNPRHLVRRRGQEARLRCSPMKGHSHVYWYRQLPEEGLKFMVYLQKENIIDESGMPKERFSAEFPKEGPSILRIQQVVRGDSAAYFCASSPRTSSDEKLFFGSGTQLSVL.

The table lists this clone with a count of one. The rearrangement uses TRBV10-3 and TRBJ1-2, with D possibly TRBD1 on 5 matching bases. Looked up from germline, CDR1 is ENHRY and CDR2 is SYGVKD. Trimming took 0 bases from V and 1 from J, leaving 12 bases between them. The CDR3 covers 16 residues. The CDR3 region has the DNA TGTGCCATCAGTGAGTCGCCCGGGGGTATTAACTATGGCTACACCTTC. This translates into CAISESPGGINYGYTF.

The chain recombines TRBV5-1 with TRBJ1-2; tentatively, D is TRBD1 (5 bases). This CDR3 is 13 amino acids long. Germline-derived CDR1 and CDR2 are SGHRS and YFSETQ. The V end lost 4 bases, the J end lost 14 bases, and 21 bases lay between the germline ends. This CDR3 is CASSVRGQVQWTF. CDR3 nucleotides: TGCGCCAGCAGCGTTAGGGGCCAAGTTCAATGGACCTTC.

The CDR3 sequence is CASSLSVPQGGNTEAFF. Written as DNA, the CDR3 is TGTGCCAGCAGTTTATCGGTTCCACAGGGGGGGAACACTGAAGCTTTCTTT. The rearrangement joins TRBV27 to TRBJ1-1, with TRBD1 matching 8 bases. Trimming at V came to 0 bases and at J to 1 base, leaving 7 bases not matched to a gene. Germline CDR1 MNHEY, CDR2 SMNVEV (reference sequence). The CDR3 has 17 amino acids.

This chain joins TRBV5-1 and TRBJ2-1; 7 bases match TRBD2. Per germline, CDR1 SGHRS and CDR2 YFSETQ. The length of the CDR3 is 16 residues. The J segment lost 0 bases and the V segment lost 6 bases, leaving 9 bases of the junction unmatched. The DNA for the CDR3 is TGCGCCAGCATCCCCGGAGGCGGGAGCTCCTACAATGAGCAGTTCTTC. It yields the protein CASIPGGGSSYNEQFF.

This clone is a singleton in its sample. J is TRBJ1-4 and V is TRBV24-1, with TRBD1 matching 9 bases. The J segment lost 6 bases and the V segment lost 2 bases, leaving 3 bases of the junction unmatched. Germline V lookup: CDR1 KGHDR, CDR2 SFDVKD. This CDR3 contains 15 residues. Written as DNA, the CDR3 is TGTGCCACCAGTGATTCACAGGGGGCATATGAAAAACTGTTTTTT. Translation: CATSDSQGAYEKLFF.

The rearrangement joins TRBV5-5 to TRBJ1-4; D not certain. The germline gives CDR1 SGHKS, CDR2 YYEKEE (reference sequence). The CDR3 loop spans 14 amino acids. Deletions cut 2 bases from V and 4 bases from J, with 9 bases between. CDR3 sequence: CASSFFTVNEKLFF. CDR3 nucleotide sequence: TGTGCCAGCAGCTTTTTCACAGTTAATGAAAAACTGTTTTTT. The entire variable domain, with the rest obtained from reference TRBV5-5 and TRBJ1-4, is as follows: DAGVTQSPTHLIKTRGQQVTLRCSPISGHKSVSWYQQVLGQGPQFIFQYYEKEERGRGNFPDRFSARQFPNYSSELNVNALLLGDSALYLCASSFFTVNEKLFFGSGTQLSVL.

The chain is built from TRBV2 and TRBJ2-2; the D gene is possibly TRBD2 (6 bases). The CDR3 totals 14 residues. Germline assignment: CDR1 SNHLY and CDR2 FYNNEI. V shed 9 bases and J shed 6 bases, with 17 bases lying between them. Here the CDR3 reads CASNKRDFPGELFF. The CDR3 coding sequence is TGTGCCAGTAACAAACGGGACTTTCCCGGGGAGCTGTTTTTT. Using reference TRBV2 and TRBJ2-2 for the parts outside the CDR3, the full variable domain is EPEVTQTPSHQVTQMGQEVILRCVPISNHLYFYWYRQILGQKVEFLVSFYNNEISEKSEIFDDQFSVERPDGSNFTLKIRSTKLEDSAMYFCASNKRDFPGELFFGEGSRLTVL.

This sequence joins TRBV9 and TRBJ2-2; D is unclear. Germline V CDR1 and CDR2: SGDLS, YYNGEE. The CDR3 length is 14 residues. Trimming left V 3 bases short and J 3 bases short, with 9 bases between. CDR3 sequence (DNA): TGTGCCAGCAGCGCGAGACTTGACACCGGGGAGCTGTTTTTT. The encoded protein is CASSARLDTGELFF.

The chain is built from TRBV18 and TRBJ2-7; D possibly corresponds to TRBD1 (6 bases). Trimming removed 1 base from V and 0 bases from J, with 10 bases in between. Germline-derived CDR1 and CDR2 are KGHSH and LQKENI. CDR3 length: 15 residues. The CDR3: CASSPQGESSYEQYV. The CDR3, as DNA: TGTGCCAGCTCACCACAGGGGGAAAGCTCCTACGAGCAGTACGTC.